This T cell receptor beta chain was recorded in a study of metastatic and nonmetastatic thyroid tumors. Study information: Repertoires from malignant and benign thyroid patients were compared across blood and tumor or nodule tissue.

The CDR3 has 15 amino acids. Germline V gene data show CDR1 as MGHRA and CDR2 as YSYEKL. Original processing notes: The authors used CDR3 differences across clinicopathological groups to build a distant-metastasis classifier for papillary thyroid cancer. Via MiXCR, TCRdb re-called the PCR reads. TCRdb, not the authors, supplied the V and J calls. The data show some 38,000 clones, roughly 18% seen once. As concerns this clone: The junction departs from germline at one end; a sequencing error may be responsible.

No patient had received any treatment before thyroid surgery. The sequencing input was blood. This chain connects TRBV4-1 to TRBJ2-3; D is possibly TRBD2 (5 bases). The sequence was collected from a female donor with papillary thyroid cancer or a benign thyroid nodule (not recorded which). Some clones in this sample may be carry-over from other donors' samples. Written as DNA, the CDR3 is TGCGCCAGCAGCCGCGCTAGCTGTTCCACAGATACACAGTATTTT. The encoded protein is CASSRASCSTDTQYF.